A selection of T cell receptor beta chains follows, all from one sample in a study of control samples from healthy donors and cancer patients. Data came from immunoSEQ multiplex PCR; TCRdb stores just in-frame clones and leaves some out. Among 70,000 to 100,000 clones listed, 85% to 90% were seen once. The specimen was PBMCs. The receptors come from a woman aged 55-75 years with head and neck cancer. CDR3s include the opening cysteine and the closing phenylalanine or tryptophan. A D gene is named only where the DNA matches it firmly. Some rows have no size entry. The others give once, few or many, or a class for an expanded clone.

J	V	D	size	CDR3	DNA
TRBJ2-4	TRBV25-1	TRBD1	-	CASSDRTGTNIQYF	TGTGCCAGCAGTGACCGGACAGGGACCAACATTCAGTACTTC
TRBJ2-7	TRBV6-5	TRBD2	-	CASQSGTIPNYEQYF	TGTGCCAGCCAATCGGGGACTATCCCTAACTACGAGCAGTACTTC
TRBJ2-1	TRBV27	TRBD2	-	CASSLSGGFNEQFF	TGTGCCAGCAGTTTGAGCGGGGGCTTCAATGAGCAGTTCTTC
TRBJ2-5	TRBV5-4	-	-	CASSLGTAKQSEYF	TGTGCCAGCAGCTTGGGTACAGCGAAACAATCTGAGTACTTC
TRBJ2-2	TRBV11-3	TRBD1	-	CASSTQGVENTGELFF	TGTGCCAGCAGCACGCAGGGGGTAGAGAACACCGGGGAGCTGTTTTTT
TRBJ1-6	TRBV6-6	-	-	CASRNPGEAYNSPLHF	TGTGCCAGCAGAAATCCAGGGGAAGCCTATAATTCACCCCTCCACTTT
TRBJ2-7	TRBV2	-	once	CASSEMGSEQYF	TGTGCCAGCAGTGAAATGGGGAGCGAGCAGTACTTC
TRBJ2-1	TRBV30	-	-	CAWARTGGHEQFF	TGTGCCTGGGCCCGGACCGGGGGCCATGAGCAGTTCTTC
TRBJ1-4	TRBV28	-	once	CASSANRELNEKLFF	TGTGCCAGCAGTGCAAACAGGGAGCTTAATGAAAAACTGTTTTTT
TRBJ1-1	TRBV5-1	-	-	CASSFDRSSTEAFF	TGCGCCAGCAGCTTTGACAGGTCCAGCACTGAAGCTTTCTTT
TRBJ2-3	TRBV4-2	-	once	CASSQQSTTDTQYF	TGTGCCAGCAGCCAGCAGTCGACCACAGATACGCAGTATTTT
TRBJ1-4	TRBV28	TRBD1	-	CASSWQGGTNEKLFF	TGTGCCAGCAGTTGGCAGGGGGGCACTAATGAAAAACTGTTTTTT
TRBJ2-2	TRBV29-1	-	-	CSVANTGELFF	TGCAGCGTTGCCAACACCGGGGAGCTGTTTTTT
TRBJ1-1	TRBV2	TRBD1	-	CASSAGQLNTEAFF	TGTGCCAGCAGTGCGGGACAGCTGAACACTGAAGCTTTCTTT
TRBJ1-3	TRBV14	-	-	CASSQVTGSSGNTIYF	TGTGCCAGCAGCCAAGTTACAGGGAGCTCTGGAAACACCATATATTTT
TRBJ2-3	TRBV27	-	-	CASSRPTGGTDTQYF	TGTGCCAGCAGTCGACCAACTGGAGGCACAGATACGCAGTATTTT
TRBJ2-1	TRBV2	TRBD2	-	CASSGQAGGRDEQFF	TGTGCCAGCAGTGGACAGGCGGGAGGGCGTGATGAGCAGTTCTTC
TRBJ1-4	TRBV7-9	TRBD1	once	CASSSEGQGIEKLFF	TGTGCCAGCAGCTCTGAAGGACAGGGGATTGAAAAACTGTTTTTT
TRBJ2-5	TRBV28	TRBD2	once	CASSPRTSGRPETQYF	TGTGCCAGCAGTCCGCGGACTAGCGGGAGACCAGAGACCCAGTACTTC
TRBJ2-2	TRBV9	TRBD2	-	CASSVLAGSGTGELFF	TGTGCCAGCAGCGTCCTAGCGGGATCTGGCACCGGGGAGCTGTTTTTT
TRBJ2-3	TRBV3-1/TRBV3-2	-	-	CASSPTSSTDTQYF	TGTGCCAGCAGCCCGACCTCTAGCACAGATACGCAGTATTTT
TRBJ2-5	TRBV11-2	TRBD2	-	CASSLESGRALETQYF	TGTGCCAGCAGCTTAGAAAGCGGGAGGGCCTTGGAGACCCAGTACTTC
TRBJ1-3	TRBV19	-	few	CASSPNRVTGNTIYF	TGTGCCAGTAGCCCAAACAGGGTAACTGGAAACACCATATATTTT
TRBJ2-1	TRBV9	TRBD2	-	CASSVEWLREAGGINEQFF	TGTGCCAGCAGCGTAGAGTGGCTGCGAGAAGCGGGAGGGATCAATGAGCAGTTCTTC
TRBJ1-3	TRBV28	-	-	CASTERAFHTRGNTIYF	TGTGCCAGCACGGAGAGGGCTTTTCATACCCGCGGAAACACCATATATTTT
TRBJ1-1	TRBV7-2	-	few	CASSLQRNTEAFF	TGTGCCAGCAGCTTACAGAGGAACACTGAAGCTTTCTTT
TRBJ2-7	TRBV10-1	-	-	CASANYYEQYF	TGCGCCAGCGCGAACTACTACGAGCAGTACTTC
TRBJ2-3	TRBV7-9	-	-	CASSLVLAGSADTQYF	TGTGCCAGCAGCTTAGTACTAGCTGGGAGTGCAGATACGCAGTATTTT
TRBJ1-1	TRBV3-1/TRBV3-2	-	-	CASSQDRFGSGRAKPNTEAFF	TGTGCCAGCAGCCAAGATCGTTTTGGGTCGGGCAGGGCCAAACCGAACACTGAAGCTTTCTTT
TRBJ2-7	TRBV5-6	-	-	CASSLAQAYPYEQYF	TGTGCCAGCAGCTTGGCCCAGGCTTATCCCTACGAGCAGTACTTC
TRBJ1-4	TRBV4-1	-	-	CASSILVKEKLFF	TGCGCCAGCAGCATATTGGTTAAAGAAAAACTGTTTTTT
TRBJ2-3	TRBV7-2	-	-	CASSLGAQGSSTDTQYF	TGTGCCAGCAGCTTAGGTGCCCAGGGCTCTAGCACAGATACGCAGTATTTT